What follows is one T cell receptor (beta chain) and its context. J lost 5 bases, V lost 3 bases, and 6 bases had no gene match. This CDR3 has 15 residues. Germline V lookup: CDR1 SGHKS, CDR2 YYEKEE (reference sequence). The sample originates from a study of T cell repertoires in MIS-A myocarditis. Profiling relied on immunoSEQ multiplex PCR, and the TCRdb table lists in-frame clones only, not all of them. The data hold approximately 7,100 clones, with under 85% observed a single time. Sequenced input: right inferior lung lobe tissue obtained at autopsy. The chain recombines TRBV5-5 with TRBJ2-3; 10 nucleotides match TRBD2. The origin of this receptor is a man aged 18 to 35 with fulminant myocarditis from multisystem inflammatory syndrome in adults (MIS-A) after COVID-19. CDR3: CASSSGTSVLDTQYF. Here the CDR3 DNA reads TGTGCCAGCAGCTCCGGGACTAGCGTACTAGATACGCAGTATTTT.